This is a list of T cell receptor beta chains from one sample in a study of radiotherapy plus CTLA-4 blockade in lung cancer. Only in-frame clones appear in the TCRdb table, and some are missing; sequencing was by immunoSEQ multiplex PCR. The repertoire holds 100,000 or so clones, with roughly 80% as singletons. The input for sequencing was peripheral blood, taken from a patient treated with radiotherapy plus ipilimumab. The receptors come from a human donor with non-small cell lung cancer that progressed on radiotherapy plus ipilimumab. CDR3s include the opening cysteine and the closing phenylalanine or tryptophan. Each record gives: clone size, V gene, J gene, D gene, CDR3 protein, CDR3 DNA. A D gene is named only where the DNA matches it firmly. The listing skips clone size in some rows; elsewhere it reads once, few, many or a size class.

clone size: .
V gene: TRBV9
J gene: TRBJ1-3
D gene: .
CDR3 protein: CASSVAPLGSSGNTIYF
CDR3 DNA: TGTGCCAGCAGCGTAGCGCCCCTGGGGAGCTCTGGAAACACCATATATTTT

clone size: .
V gene: TRBV5-4
J gene: TRBJ2-1
D gene: .
CDR3 protein: CASSFRSADEQFF
CDR3 DNA: TGTGCCAGCAGCTTTAGATCGGCAGATGAGCAGTTCTTC

clone size: .
V gene: TRBV9
J gene: TRBJ2-4
D gene: TRBD2
CDR3 protein: CASSAGGGIQYF
CDR3 DNA: TGTGCCAGCAGCGCGGGGGGAGGTATTCAGTACTTC

clone size: .
V gene: TRBV4-1
J gene: TRBJ1-5
D gene: TRBD1
CDR3 protein: CASSSVSGGREGQPQHF
CDR3 DNA: TGCGCCAGCAGCTCCGTCTCAGGGGGCAGGGAAGGTCAGCCCCAGCATTTT

clone size: .
V gene: TRBV4-1
J gene: TRBJ1-2
D gene: .
CDR3 protein: CASSQDPQVDGYTF
CDR3 DNA: TGCGCCAGCAGCCAAGATCCCCAGGTTGATGGCTACACCTTC

clone size: .
V gene: TRBV11-2
J gene: TRBJ2-3
D gene: .
CDR3 protein: CASRQPQGITDTQYF
CDR3 DNA: TGTGCCAGCAGGCAGCCGCAGGGGATCACAGATACGCAGTATTTT

clone size: .
V gene: TRBV5-1
J gene: TRBJ2-6
D gene: .
CDR3 protein: CASSLSTGLPSGANVLTF
CDR3 DNA: TGCGCCAGCAGCTTGTCCACAGGACTTCCTTCTGGGGCCAACGTCCTGACTTTC

clone size: .
V gene: TRBV7-6
J gene: TRBJ2-3
D gene: TRBD1
CDR3 protein: CASSLGDRGSTDTQYF
CDR3 DNA: TGTGCCAGCAGCTTAGGGGACAGGGGTTCGACAGATACGCAGTATTTT

clone size: .
V gene: TRBV19
J gene: TRBJ2-7
D gene: .
CDR3 protein: CASSTRGKRSYEQYF
CDR3 DNA: TGTGCCAGTAGTACCCGGGGGAAGAGATCGTACGAGCAGTACTTC

clone size: .
V gene: TRBV5-4
J gene: TRBJ2-3
D gene: TRBD1
CDR3 protein: CAISDRGKDTQYF
CDR3 DNA: TGTGCCATTTCGGACAGGGGGAAAGATACGCAGTATTTT

clone size: .
V gene: TRBV15
J gene: TRBJ2-2
D gene: TRBD1
CDR3 protein: CATSRKSGGVWTGELFF
CDR3 DNA: TGTGCCACCAGCAGGAAATCAGGGGGCGTGTGGACCGGGGAGCTGTTTTTT

clone size: .
V gene: TRBV10-2
J gene: TRBJ2-7
D gene: TRBD2
CDR3 protein: CASSPGLADEQYF
CDR3 DNA: TGCGCCAGCAGTCCGGGACTAGCGGATGAGCAGTACTTC

clone size: once
V gene: TRBV4-1
J gene: TRBJ1-5
D gene: TRBD1
CDR3 protein: CASSKTGVVQPQHF
CDR3 DNA: TGCGCCAGCAGTAAAACAGGGGTCGTCCAGCCCCAGCATTTT

clone size: .
V gene: TRBV6-1
J gene: TRBJ2-5
D gene: .
CDR3 protein: CASSGKGPETQYF
CDR3 DNA: TGTGCCAGCAGTGGGAAGGGGCCCGAGACCCAGTACTTC

clone size: .
V gene: TRBV28
J gene: TRBJ1-4
D gene: .
CDR3 protein: CASSLGTEEKLFF
CDR3 DNA: TGTGCCAGCAGCCTCGGGACGGAAGAAAAACTGTTTTTT

clone size: .
V gene: TRBV5-7
J gene: TRBJ2-2
D gene: .
CDR3 protein: CAASREQPTGELFF
CDR3 DNA: TGTGCCGCCTCGAGGGAACAGCCTACCGGGGAGCTGTTTTTT

clone size: .
V gene: TRBV19
J gene: TRBJ2-3
D gene: TRBD2
CDR3 protein: CASSMGRGRLTDTQYF
CDR3 DNA: TGTGCCAGTAGTATGGGGCGCGGGAGATTAACAGATACGCAGTATTTT

clone size: .
V gene: TRBV2
J gene: TRBJ1-4
D gene: .
CDR3 protein: CASNGQGLGEKLFF
CDR3 DNA: TGTGCCAGCAATGGGCAGGGTTTGGGTGAAAAACTGTTTTTT

clone size: .
V gene: TRBV28
J gene: TRBJ1-1
D gene: .
CDR3 protein: CASILGTSTEAFF
CDR3 DNA: TGTGCCAGCATCCTAGGTACGAGCACTGAAGCTTTCTTT

clone size: .
V gene: TRBV7-2
J gene: TRBJ2-7
D gene: TRBD1
CDR3 protein: CASSPSPGTVYEQYF
CDR3 DNA: TGTGCCAGCAGCCCTTCCCCGGGGACAGTCTACGAGCAGTACTTC

clone size: .
V gene: TRBV28
J gene: TRBJ1-2
D gene: .
CDR3 protein: CASSESYGYTF
CDR3 DNA: TGTGCCAGCAGCGAAAGCTATGGCTACACCTTC

clone size: .
V gene: TRBV11-2
J gene: TRBJ2-1
D gene: .
CDR3 protein: CASSLRAAGWYNEQFF
CDR3 DNA: TGTGCCAGCAGCTTAAGGGCGGCGGGGTGGTACAATGAGCAGTTCTTC

clone size: .
V gene: TRBV11-2
J gene: TRBJ1-1
D gene: .
CDR3 protein: CASSLDLRTEAFF
CDR3 DNA: TGTGCCAGCAGCTTAGATCTTAGGACTGAAGCTTTCTTT

clone size: .
V gene: TRBV6-1
J gene: TRBJ2-7
D gene: .
CDR3 protein: CASSEQGYEQYF
CDR3 DNA: TGTGCCAGCAGTGAACAGGGTTACGAGCAGTACTTC

clone size: .
V gene: TRBV11-2
J gene: TRBJ1-2
D gene: TRBD1
CDR3 protein: CAGSSRQGGYTF
CDR3 DNA: TGTGCTGGGTCGTCCAGACAGGGCGGCTACACCTTC

clone size: .
V gene: TRBV27
J gene: TRBJ1-1
D gene: TRBD1
CDR3 protein: CASSPFPGQENTEAFF
CDR3 DNA: TGTGCCAGCAGTCCCTTCCCGGGACAGGAGAACACTGAAGCTTTCTTT